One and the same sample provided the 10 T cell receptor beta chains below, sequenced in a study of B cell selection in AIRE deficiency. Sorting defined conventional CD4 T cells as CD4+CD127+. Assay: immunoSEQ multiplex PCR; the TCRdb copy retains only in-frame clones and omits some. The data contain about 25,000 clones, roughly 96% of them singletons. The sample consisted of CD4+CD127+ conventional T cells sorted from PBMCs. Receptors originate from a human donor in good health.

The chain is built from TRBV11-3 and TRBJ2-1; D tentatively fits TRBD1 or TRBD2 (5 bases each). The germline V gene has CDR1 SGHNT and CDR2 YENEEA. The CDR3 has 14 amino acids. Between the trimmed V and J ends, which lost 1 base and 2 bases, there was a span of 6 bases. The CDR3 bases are TGTGCCAGCAGCTTAGGGGGACCCTACAATGAGCAGTTCTTC. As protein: CASSLGGPYNEQFF.

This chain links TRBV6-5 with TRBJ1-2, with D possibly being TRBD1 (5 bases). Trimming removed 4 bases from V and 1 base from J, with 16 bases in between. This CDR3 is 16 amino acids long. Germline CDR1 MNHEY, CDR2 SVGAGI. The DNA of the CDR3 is TGTGCCAGCAGTTCGCGAACAGGACTGGGTAACTATGGCTACACCTTC. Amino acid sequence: CASSSRTGLGNYGYTF.

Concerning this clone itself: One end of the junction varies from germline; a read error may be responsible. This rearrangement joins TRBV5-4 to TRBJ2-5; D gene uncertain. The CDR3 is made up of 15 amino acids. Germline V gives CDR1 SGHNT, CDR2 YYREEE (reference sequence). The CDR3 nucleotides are TGTGCCAACAGCTTGTTGGGCAGGCGACAAGAGACCCAGTACTTC. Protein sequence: CANSLLGRRQETQYF.

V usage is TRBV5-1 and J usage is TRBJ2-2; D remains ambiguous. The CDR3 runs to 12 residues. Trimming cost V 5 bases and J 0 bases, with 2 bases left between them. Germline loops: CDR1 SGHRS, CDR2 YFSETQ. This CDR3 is CASRANTGELFF. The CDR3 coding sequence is TGCGCCAGCAGGGCGAACACCGGGGAGCTGTTTTTT. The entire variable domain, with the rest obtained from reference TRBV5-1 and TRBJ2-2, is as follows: KAGVTQTPRYLIKTRGQQVTLSCSPISGHRSVSWYQQTPGQGLQFLFEYFSETQRNKGNFPGRFSGRQFSNSRSEMNVSTLELGDSALYLCASRANTGELFFGEGSRLTVL.

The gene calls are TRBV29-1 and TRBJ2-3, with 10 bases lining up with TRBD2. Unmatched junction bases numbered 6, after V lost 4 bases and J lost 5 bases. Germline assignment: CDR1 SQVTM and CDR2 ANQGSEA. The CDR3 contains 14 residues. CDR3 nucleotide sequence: TGCAGCGTTGGACTAGCGGGCATCGGAGATACGCAGTATTTT. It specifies CSVGLAGIGDTQYF.

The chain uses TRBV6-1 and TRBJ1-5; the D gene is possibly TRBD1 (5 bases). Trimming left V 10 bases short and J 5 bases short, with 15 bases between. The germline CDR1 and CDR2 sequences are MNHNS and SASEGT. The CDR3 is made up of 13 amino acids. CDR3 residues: CAISSGLYQPQHF. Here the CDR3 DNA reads TGTGCCATTAGTTCAGGGCTCTATCAGCCCCAGCATTTT.

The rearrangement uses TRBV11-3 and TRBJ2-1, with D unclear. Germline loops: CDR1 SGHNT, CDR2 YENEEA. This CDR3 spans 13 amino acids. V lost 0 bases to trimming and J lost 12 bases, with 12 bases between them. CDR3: CASSLEAGVVQFF. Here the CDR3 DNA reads TGTGCCAGCAGCTTAGAGGCAGGCGTAGTGCAGTTCTTC.

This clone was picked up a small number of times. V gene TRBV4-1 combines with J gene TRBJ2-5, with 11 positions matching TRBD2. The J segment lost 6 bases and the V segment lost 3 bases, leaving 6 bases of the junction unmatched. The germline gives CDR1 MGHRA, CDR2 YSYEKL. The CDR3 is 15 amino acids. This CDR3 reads CASSHALAGVQTQYF. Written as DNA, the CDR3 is TGCGCCAGCAGCCACGCACTAGCGGGGGTACAGACCCAGTACTTC.

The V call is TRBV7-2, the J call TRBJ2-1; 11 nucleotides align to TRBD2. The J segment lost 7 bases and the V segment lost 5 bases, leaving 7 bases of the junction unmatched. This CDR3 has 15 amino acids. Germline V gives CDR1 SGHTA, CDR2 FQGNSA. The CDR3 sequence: CASSRSGGAMNEQFF. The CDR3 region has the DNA TGTGCCAGCAGCCGTAGCGGGGGGGCCATGAATGAGCAGTTCTTC. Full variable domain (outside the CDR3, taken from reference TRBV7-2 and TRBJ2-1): GAGVSQSPSNKVTEKGKDVELRCDPISGHTALYWYRQSLGQGLEFLIYFQGNSAPDKSGLPSDRFSAERTGGSVSTLTIQRTQQEDSAVYLCASSRSGGAMNEQFFGPGTRLTVL.

CDR3 loop: CASSLMGSTDTQYF. The CDR3 region has the DNA TGTGCCAGCAGCTTAATGGGTAGCACAGATACGCAGTATTTT. The chain is built from TRBV7-3 and TRBJ2-3; D not certain. Germline CDR1 is SGHTA and CDR2 is FQGTGA. The CDR3 consists of 14 residues. V gave up 1 base and J gave up 0 bases, with 5 bases separating them.